The next 6 T cell receptor beta chains were all read from a single sample in a study of human T cells and chemical hapten exposure. Regarding time point: pre-sensitization, week 0. Noted treatment: therapeutic diphenylcyclopropenone sensitization with weekly scalp DPC. TCRdb reprocessed the RACE reads via MiXCR and lists one record per CDR3 protein. The sample holds 350,000 to 450,000 distinct CDR3 sequences, approximately 5.1% seen once. This sample comprised whole blood, obtained in connection with sensitization to the hapten diphenylcyclopropenone (DPC). These receptors were obtained from a woman in her fifties or sixties with alopecia areata. Some clones in this sample may be carry-over from other donors' samples.

The rearrangement links TRBV14 to TRBJ2-1; possibly TRBD1 for D (6 bases). This CDR3 spans 13 amino acids. Germline-derived CDR1 and CDR2 are SGHDN and FVKESK. V was trimmed by 1 base and J by 9 bases, leaving 10 bases between them. CDR3: CASSQVLGAEQFF. In DNA form, the CDR3 reads TGTGCCAGCAGCCAAGTTCTGGGGGCTGAGCAGTTCTTC.

This clonotype showed up many times. The junction does not match germline at one end; this may be a read error. V gene TRBV7-9 combines with J gene TRBJ2-7, with a possible D match to TRBD2 (6 bases). Germline CDR1 and CDR2: SEHNR and FQNEAQ (reference sequence). The CDR3 contains 13 residues. CDR3 sequence reads: CASSLDGTARRAF. Here the CDR3 DNA reads TGTGCCAGCAGCTTAGACGGGACCGCTCGGAGGGCCTTC. The full variable domain, rest sourced from reference TRBV7-9 and TRBJ2-7, is DTGVSQNPRHKITKRGQNVTFRCDPISEHNRLYWYRQTLGQGPEFLTYFQNEAQLEKSRLLSDRFSAERPKGSFSTLEIQRTEQGDSAMYLCASSLDGTARRAFGPGTRLTVT.

This sequence joins TRBV10-2 and TRBJ1-1; unclear D gene. V was shortened by 3 bases and J by 1 base, with 6 bases between the two germline ends. The germline V gene has CDR1 WSHSY and CDR2 SAAADI. The CDR3 consists of 13 residues. CDR3 loop: CASSDGSNTEAFF. In DNA, the CDR3 is TGCGCCAGCAGTGACGGATCGAACACTGAAGCTTTCTTT.

The chain has TRBV20-1 and TRBJ2-3, with TRBD1 identical over 8 bases. CDR3 length: 13 amino acids. Germline trimming cut 3 bases from V and 4 bases from J; bases unmatched to any gene: 3. In germline, CDR1 is DFQATT, CDR2 SNEGSKA (reference sequence). CDR3 nucleotide sequence: TGCAGTGCTAGTATGACAGGGGCAGATACGCAGTATTTT. It specifies CSASMTGADTQYF.

The chain employs TRBV29-1 and TRBJ1-5; D may be TRBD1 (5 bases). The length of the CDR3 is 14 residues. V was trimmed by 0 bases and J by 1 base, leaving 7 bases between them. Germline V CDR1 and CDR2: SQVTM, ANQGSEA. The CDR3 bases are TGCAGCGTTGAAGACCCAGGGAGCAATCAGCCCCAGCATTTT. This translates into CSVEDPGSNQPQHF.

This clonotype has ten or more counts. V usage is TRBV12-3 or TRBV12-4 and J usage is TRBJ2-1, with TRBD2 identical over 11 bases. This CDR3 has 15 residues. V was clipped by 6 bases and J by 8 bases; unmatched bases: 9. The CDR3: CASSLIAGGQDEQFF. CDR3 nucleotides: TGTGCCAGCAGCCTCATAGCGGGAGGGCAGGATGAGCAGTTCTTC.